Listed below are T cell receptor beta chains from one sample, sequenced in a study of CD8+CD57+ T cells in acquired aplastic anemia. TCRdb processed the reads anew with MiXCR; each CDR3 protein has one entry. Of under 250,000 distinct CDR3 sequences listed, around 45% are singletons. The specimen sequenced was sorted CD4+, CD8+, or CD8+CD57+ T cells (not recorded which) from PBMCs. These receptor sequences come from a human donor with aplastic anemia. CDR3s include the opening cysteine and the closing phenylalanine or tryptophan. The D gene is left open where the match is weak. A row's size may be missing; if present it is once, few, many or a size class.

V,D,J,size,CDR3,DNA
TRBV20-1,NA,TRBJ2-3,NA,CSASLSGASTDTQCF,TGCAGTGCCTCGCTGAGCGGCGCCAGCACAGATACGCAGTGTTTT
TRBV6-2/TRBV6-3,NA,TRBJ1-2,few,CASSTVPSGYGYTF,TGTGCCAGCAGTACCGTCCCATCCGGCTATGGCTACACCTTC
TRBV25-1,TRBD1,TRBJ1-5,NA,CATPDREGIRNQPQHF,TGTGCCACGCCGGACAGGGAGGGGATTCGCAATCAGCCCCAGCATTTT
TRBV2,NA,TRBJ1-2,many,CASRGRANYGYTF,TGTGCCAGCAGGGGACGGGCTAACTATGGCTACACCTTC
TRBV7-9,NA,TRBJ1-2,NA,CASSSSGGVNGYTF,TGTGCCAGCAGCTCATCGGGGGGGGTAAATGGCTACACCTTC
TRBV11-2,NA,TRBJ1-6,NA,CASSFGPGNYNSPLHF,TGTGCCAGCAGCTTTGGGCCGGGAAATTATAATTCACCCCTCCACTTT
TRBV5-1,TRBD2,TRBJ2-6,many,CARASGLESSGANVLTF,TGCGCCAGAGCTAGCGGGCTCGAGAGCTCTGGGGCCAACGTCCTGACTTTC
TRBV6-4,NA,TRBJ2-1,few,CASSLPSSYNEQFF,TGTGCCAGCAGTTTACCTAGTTCCTACAATGAGCAGTTCTTC
TRBV6-2/TRBV6-3,NA,TRBJ1-5,few,CASTYSNQPQHF,TGTGCCAGCACCTACAGCAATCAGCCCCAGCATTTT
TRBV20-1,TRBD2,TRBJ2-7,NA,CSARAAGVQYF,TGCAGTGCTAGAGCAGCGGGGGTGCAGTACTTC
TRBV30,TRBD1,TRBJ2-5,NA,CAWSDGQVQETQYF,TGTGCCTGGAGTGATGGACAGGTCCAAGAGACCCAGTACTTC
TRBV7-9,TRBD1,TRBJ2-7,few,CASSLTGDSYEQYF,TGTGCCAGCAGCTTGACAGGGGACTCCTACGAGCAGTACTTC
TRBV11-3,NA,TRBJ2-7,NA,CASRGSWAYEQYF,TGTGCCAGCAGGGGTTCGTGGGCCTACGAGCAGTACTTC
TRBV27,NA,TRBJ2-1,many,CASSLDSNNEQFF,TGTGCCAGCAGTCTCGACTCCAACAATGAGCAGTTCTTC
TRBV5-5,NA,TRBJ2-7,NA,CASSLRGGQSGYEQYF,TGTGCCAGCAGCTTGAGGGGAGGCCAGTCGGGATACGAGCAGTACTTC
TRBV5-1,TRBD2,TRBJ2-3,NA,CASSPGTSGGGTDTQYF,TGCGCCAGCAGCCCCGGGACTAGCGGGGGAGGAACAGATACGCAGTATTTT
TRBV19,NA,TRBJ1-3,NA,CASSITGTNTIYF,TGTGCCAGTAGTATCACGGGGACAAACACCATATATTTT
TRBV7-2,TRBD1,TRBJ2-7,NA,CASSRPGQEYEQYF,TGTGCCAGCAGCCGGCCGGGACAGGAGTACGAGCAGTACTTC
TRBV6-4,TRBD1,TRBJ2-7,many,CASSDSRGTDHLFGEQYF,TGTGCCAGCAGTGACTCGAGAGGGACAGACCACTTGTTCGGGGAGCAGTACTTC
TRBV9,NA,TRBJ1-3,many,CASSVGQLGGNTIYF,TGTGCCAGCAGCGTAGGCCAATTGGGTGGAAACACCATATATTTT
TRBV19,NA,TRBJ1-6,NA,CASSSRRGGLNSPLHF,TGTGCCAGTAGTTCCCGCCGGGGTGGGCTTAATTCACCCCTCCACTTT
TRBV15,NA,TRBJ1-1,NA,CATSRKNTEAFF,TGTGCCACCAGCAGAAAGAACACTGAAGCTTTCTTT
TRBV29-1,NA,TRBJ2-2,NA,CSAGEGTGSGELFF,TGCAGCGCCGGAGAGGGAACAGGATCCGGGGAGCTGTTTTTT
TRBV19,NA,TRBJ2-7,many,CASSIYGISYEQYF,TGTGCCAGTAGTATTTACGGTATCTCCTACGAGCAGTACTTC
TRBV7-9,NA,TRBJ1-1,NA,CASSTRQNFNTEAFF,TGTGCCAGCAGCACTCGACAGAACTTCAACACTGAAGCTTTCTTT
TRBV20-1,TRBD2,TRBJ2-1,NA,CSARGTSGYNEQFF,TGCAGTGCTAGAGGGACTAGCGGATACAATGAGCAGTTCTTC
TRBV11-3,TRBD2,TRBJ2-1,many,CASSSWGGNSYNEQFF,TGTGCCAGCAGCTCATGGGGGGGAAACTCCTACAATGAGCAGTTCTTC
TRBV30,TRBD1,TRBJ1-3,NA,CAWSTTGSGNTIYF,TGTGCCTGGAGTACGACAGGGTCTGGAAACACCATATATTTT
TRBV13,NA,TRBJ1-2,many,CASSPQGLGYTF,TGTGCCAGCAGCCCCCAGGGTTTAGGCTACACCTTC
TRBV5-4,NA,TRBJ1-5,many,CASSFGPDSNQPQHF,TGTGCCAGCAGCTTCGGACCTGATAGCAATCAGCCCCAGCATTTT
TRBV20-1,NA,TRBJ1-2,NA,CSARWDGYTF,TGCAGTGCCCGTTGGGATGGCTACACCTTC
TRBV29-1,NA,TRBJ2-7,NA,CSVGGTYEQYF,TGCAGCGTTGGCGGGACCTACGAGCAGTACTTC